This T cell receptor beta chain was retrieved from a study of T cell responses to AZD1222 COVID-19 vaccine. The CDR3 has 15 amino acids. Germline V gene lookup returns CDR1 LGHNA and CDR2 YSLEER. Trimming left V 1 base short and J 4 bases short, with 8 bases between. The table came from immunoSEQ multiplex PCR; TCRdb's copy has only in-frame clones and leaves some out. Among under 95,000 clones, about 90% were seen once, and the ten largest hold approximately 1.4%. The clonotype was recovered from an adult who received the AZD1222 COVID-19 vaccine. The sample was peripheral blood, taken 28 days after the second AZD1222 dose. The chain links TRBV4-3 to TRBJ1-6, with D perhaps TRBD1 (5 bases). CDR3 loop: CASSQGQQYNSPLHF. The CDR3 coding sequence is TGCGCCAGCAGCCAAGGACAGCAGTATAATTCACCCCTCCACTTT.